This TCR beta chain was documented in a study of cytomegalovirus exposure and HLA in healthy donors. PCR used 60 Vbeta primers and 13 Jbeta primers. The method was immunoSEQ multiplex PCR; TCRdb's version includes in-frame clones alone and lacks a portion of them. Of about 200,000 clones listed, around nine tenths are singletons. This clonotype was sampled from a woman aged 30 to 39 in good health and CMV-seronegative. Sequencing input: PBMCs.

In DNA, the CDR3 is TGCAGCGTCTTAGAGAACACTGAAGCTTTCTTT. Translating it yields CSVLENTEAFF. This chain joins TRBV29-1 and TRBJ1-1, with D uncertain. This CDR3 comprises 11 residues. Germline lookup yields CDR1 SQVTM and CDR2 ANQGSEA. V lost 6 bases and J lost 1, with 6 bases in between.